The T cell receptor (beta chain) under discussion was sequenced for a study of response to subunit inactivated influenza vaccine. TCRdb ran MiXCR on the RT-PCR reads and lists one entry per CDR3 protein. The sample lists 150,000 to 200,000 distinct CDR3 sequences, around 9.9% occurring once. General study points: Authors suggested seasonal influenza vaccinations each recruit few new T cells.

This clonotype was picked up many times. Its antigen is unidentified. Germline V gene lookup returns CDR1 DFQATT and CDR2 SNEGSKA (reference sequence). The V gene lost 0 bases and the J gene lost 7 bases, with 6 bases spanning the gap. This CDR3 has 11 residues. The TCR sequence derives from a man between 50 and 59 years old who received an inactivated influenza vaccine. The chain uses TRBV20-1 and TRBJ1-2; D is ambiguous. Sequenced here: non-naive T cells sorted from PBMCs, sampled around seven weeks after vaccination. The CDR3 sequence is CSARDHPGYTF. CDR3 bases: TGCAGTGCTAGAGATCATCCTGGCTACACCTTC.